The clone carrying this T cell receptor (beta chain) was seen a handful of times. Its target is unknown. These data originate in a study of blood T cells in healthy people across ages. General study findings and limits: From one million sequenced T cells, diversity estimates were lower bounds.

The CDR3 has 12 amino acids. Germline V gene data show CDR1 as MNHEY and CDR2 as SVGEGT. The second PCR ran about 6 to 12 cycles with a sample-barcoded 5' primer and J-beta primers. TCRdb recomputed calls from the 5' RACE reads with MiXCR, one row per CDR3 protein. The repertoire has about 540,000 distinct CDR3 sequences, nearly 25% of them found once; the top ten carry roughly 10%. Separately, the same data were catalogued under a study of T cells of mothers and their children.

The sequencing input was blood. This TCR was recovered from a boy aged 10-17 years in good health. This chain links TRBV6-2 or TRBV6-3 with TRBJ2-5; 11 bases align to TRBD2. The J call may be faulty, since TRBJ2-1 better matches the DNA end. This CDR3 is CASSRLAGEQFF. CDR3 in DNA: TGTGCCAGCAGTCGACTAGCGGGAGAGCAGTTCTTC.